Below are 32 T cell receptor beta chains sequenced from a single sample in a study of cytomegalovirus exposure and HLA in healthy donors. PCR primers comprised 60 Vbeta and 13 Jbeta primers. The table came from immunoSEQ multiplex PCR; TCRdb's copy has only in-frame clones and leaves some out. Here the sample spans 88,000 or so clones, around 62% being singletons. The sample was PBMCs. These receptors were obtained from a male donor in good health and CMV-seropositive.

This sequence joins TRBV30 and TRBJ1-5, with D unresolved. The CDR3 consists of 14 residues. V gave up 2 bases and J gave up 2 bases, with 10 bases separating them. The germline V gene encodes CDR1 GTSNPN and CDR2 SVGIG (reference sequence). CDR3 bases: TGTGCCTGGAGTATGCCCGGTGGCAATCAGCCCCAGCATTTT. Encoded protein: CAWSMPGGNQPQHF.

The rearrangement uses TRBV14 and TRBJ2-1; TRBD2 matches 13 bases. This CDR3 spans 18 amino acids. V lost 3 bases, J lost 8 bases, and 13 bases stayed unmatched. Germline CDR1 reads SGHDN; CDR2 reads FVKESK. CDR3 region: CASSQVRGGLAGRYEQFF. DNA of the CDR3: TGTGCCAGCAGCCAGGTCCGGGGGGGACTAGCGGGGAGGTATGAGCAGTTCTTC.

V is TRBV9 and J is TRBJ2-3, with D maybe TRBD2 (6 bases). Trimming pared 4 bases from V and 2 bases from J, leaving 20 bases between. Germline lookup yields CDR1 SGDLS and CDR2 YYNGEE. This CDR3 spans 17 amino acids. CDR3 loop: CASSPSGGDWPTDTQYF. Here the CDR3 DNA reads TGTGCCAGCAGCCCGTCTGGAGGGGATTGGCCCACAGATACGCAGTATTTT.

This clone was seen a few times. The CDR3 DNA is TGTGCCAGCAGCTTCAGGATCCAAGAGACCCAGTACTTC. It yields the protein CASSFRIQETQYF. The chain is built from TRBV7-9 and TRBJ2-5; D gene ambiguous. The CDR3 runs to 13 residues. Germline V gives CDR1 SEHNR, CDR2 FQNEAQ (reference sequence). Trimming stripped 3 bases from V and 1 base from J, with 6 bases between. Full variable domain (outside the CDR3, taken from reference TRBV7-9 and TRBJ2-5): DTGVSQNPRHKITKRGQNVTFRCDPISEHNRLYWYRQTLGQGPEFLTYFQNEAQLEKSRLLSDRFSAERPKGSFSTLEIQRTEQGDSAMYLCASSFRIQETQYFGPGTRLLVL.

This chain joins TRBV19 and TRBJ2-5, with TRBD2 as a possible D gene (5 bases). This CDR3 contains 14 residues. CDR1 is LNHDA, CDR2 SQIVND, per germline (reference sequence). Trimming removed 5 bases at V and 3 bases at J, with 13 bases between. For the CDR3, the DNA is TGTGCCAGTAGTGGTATACTAGGAAAAGAGACCCAGTACTTC. Translating gives CASSGILGKETQYF.

The chain joins TRBV9 to TRBJ2-7; maybe TRBD2 (6 bases). The CDR3 covers 13 residues. V was cut by 3 bases and J by 0 bases, with 7 bases left in between. In germline, CDR1 is SGDLS, CDR2 YYNGEE. CDR3: CASSGEVSYEQYF. The CDR3 region has the DNA TGTGCCAGCAGCGGGGAGGTCTCCTACGAGCAGTACTTC.

The V and J genes are TRBV4-3 and TRBJ2-6, with 8 nucleotides matching TRBD2. The V gene end was trimmed by 2 bases and the J gene end by 2 bases; junction bases not matched to a gene: 2. Germline assignment: CDR1 LGHNA and CDR2 YSLEER. CDR3 length equals 16 residues. CDR3 sequence (DNA): TGCGCCAGCAGCCAAACGGGGGGGGCTGGGGCCAACGTCCTGACTTTC. This codes for CASSQTGGAGANVLTF.

This clone was seen a handful of times. This chain uses TRBV7-2 with TRBJ2-7; no clear D gene. The germline V gene encodes CDR1 SGHTA and CDR2 FQGNSA. With 1 base removed from V and 3 bases from J, the gap between germline ends came to 7 bases. The CDR3 runs 13 residues. The CDR3 sequence is CASSLVRHYEQYF. CDR3 DNA sequence: TGTGCCAGCAGCTTAGTCAGACACTACGAGCAGTACTTC.

This clone was seen more than once but under ten times. The chain employs TRBV28 and TRBJ1-1, with TRBD1 identical over 8 bases. The germline gives CDR1 MDHEN, CDR2 SYDVKM. The J segment lost 5 bases and the V segment lost 4 bases, leaving 9 bases of the junction unmatched. The CDR3 is 15 amino acids. CDR3 nucleotide sequence: TGTGCCAGCAGTTCCCAGGACAGGGATGGGACTGAAGCTTTCTTT. Translation: CASSSQDRDGTEAFF. The full variable domain, rest sourced from reference TRBV28 and TRBJ1-1, is DVKVTQSSRYLVKRTGEKVFLECVQDMDHENMFWYRQDPGLGLRLIYFSYDVKMKEKGDIPEGYSVSREKKERFSLILESASTNQTSMYLCASSSQDRDGTEAFFGQGTRLTVV.

The chain combines TRBV5-1 with TRBJ2-2; 9 positions match TRBD1. Germline loops: CDR1 SGHRS, CDR2 YFSETQ. Trimming removed 0 bases from V and 7 bases from J; junction bases left unmatched: 4. This CDR3 has 15 amino acids. CDR3 coding DNA: TGCGCCAGCAGCTTGGCAGGGACAGGGAGCGGGGAGCTGTTTTTT. This encodes CASSLAGTGSGELFF.

This clone appeared a few times. V is TRBV28 and J is TRBJ2-1, with D maybe TRBD2 (5 bases). The length of the CDR3 is 17 residues. Trimming shortened V by 7 bases and J by 0 bases, and 19 bases separated the two germline ends. Germline V lookup: CDR1 MDHEN, CDR2 SYDVKM. CDR3 in amino acids: CASTSAGLQSSYNEQFF. CDR3 nucleotides: TGTGCCAGCACCTCCGCCGGACTCCAGAGCTCCTACAATGAGCAGTTCTTC.

This clone was seen only once. The V gene is TRBV19, the J gene TRBJ2-2, with 9 positions matching TRBD1. Germline-derived CDR1 and CDR2 are LNHDA and SQIVND (reference sequence). This CDR3 spans 15 amino acids. Germline trimming cut 7 bases from V and 5 bases from J; bases unmatched to any gene: 8. The CDR3: CASKTGQGITGELFF. The CDR3 nucleotides are TGTGCCAGTAAGACAGGACAGGGGATAACCGGGGAGCTGTTTTTT.

This rearrangement joins TRBV7-8 to TRBJ2-3; 7 bases are a match to TRBD1. The CDR3 totals 17 residues. Losses at the gene ends were 5 bases for V and 2 bases for J; bases not matched to a gene: 13. CDR1 is SGHVS and CDR2 is FQNEAQ in the germline V gene. This CDR3 is CASSPARGRFLTDTQYF. The CDR3 nucleotides read TGTGCCAGCAGCCCAGCGAGGGGGCGCTTCCTCACAGATACGCAGTATTTT.

V gene TRBV19 combines with J gene TRBJ1-2; no firm D call. The germline gives CDR1 LNHDA, CDR2 SQIVND (reference sequence). V was shortened by 5 bases and J by 1 base, with 14 bases between the two germline ends. The CDR3 length is 15 residues. The CDR3 DNA reads TGTGCCAGTAGTCCTCAAGAGGCAAATAACTATGGCTACACCTTC. This codes for CASSPQEANNYGYTF.

The CDR3 reads CASSTGMSNEQFF. In DNA form, the CDR3 reads TGTGCCAGCAGCACAGGGATGTCCAATGAGCAGTTCTTC. The chain combines TRBV28 with TRBJ2-1, with D possibly matching TRBD1 (6 bases). The CDR3 loop spans 13 amino acids. V shed 6 bases and J shed 6 bases, with 12 bases lying between them. The V gene's germline CDR1 is MDHEN and CDR2 SYDVKM. Using reference TRBV28 and TRBJ2-1 for the parts outside the CDR3, the full variable domain is DVKVTQSSRYLVKRTGEKVFLECVQDMDHENMFWYRQDPGLGLRLIYFSYDVKMKEKGDIPEGYSVSREKKERFSLILESASTNQTSMYLCASSTGMSNEQFFGPGTRLTVL.

The V call is TRBV7-3, the J call TRBJ2-2; TRBD2 matches at 12 bases. Germline V gives CDR1 SGHTA, CDR2 FQGTGA. The CDR3 covers 16 residues. J lost 8 bases, V lost 4 bases, and 8 bases had no gene match. In DNA, the CDR3 is TGTGCCAGCAGCTCACTAGCGGGGGGCCCTCTTGGGGAGCTGTTTTTT. Its translation: CASSSLAGGPLGELFF.

The chain uses TRBV10-3 and TRBJ2-2; D gene uncertain. Per germline, CDR1 ENHRY and CDR2 SYGVKD. Between the trimmed V and J ends, which lost 6 bases and 4 bases, there was a span of 3 bases. CDR3 size: 11 residues. For the CDR3, the DNA is TGTGCCATCAGGGCCACCGGGGAGCTGTTTTTT. Its protein is CAIRATGELFF.

The chain combines TRBV29-1 with TRBJ1-4; 8 bases match TRBD1. The germline V gene encodes CDR1 SQVTM and CDR2 ANQGSEA. There are 11 residues in the CDR3. V shed 5 bases and J 7 bases; nucleotides not matched to a gene: 0. The CDR3 DNA follows: TGCAGCGTTACAGGGGGTGAAAAACTGTTTTTT. Its translation: CSVTGGEKLFF.

This clone came up a few times. The chain links TRBV4-1 to TRBJ2-7; TRBD1 matches at 8 bases. The V segment lost 0 bases and the J segment 4 bases; nucleotides outside the gene matches: 8. Per germline, CDR1 MGHRA and CDR2 YSYEKL. The CDR3 sequence is 16 residues long. For the CDR3, the DNA is TGCGCCAGCAGCCAAGATTCCCAGGGGGCGAAGTACGAGCAGTACTTC. It yields the protein CASSQDSQGAKYEQYF.

This clone was detected once. The rearrangement uses TRBV5-1 and TRBJ2-7; 7 nucleotides line up with TRBD1. CDR3 length equals 12 residues. V was pared by 4 bases and J by 5 bases, with 3 bases of the junction left unmatched. Germline V gives CDR1 SGHRS, CDR2 YFSETQ. CDR3 DNA sequence: TGCGCCAGCAGCGCCAGGGGGAACGAGCAGTACTTC. Protein product: CASSARGNEQYF.

This chain connects TRBV7-6 to TRBJ2-7; unclear D gene. Germline values: CDR1 SGHVS, CDR2 FNYEAQ. The CDR3 contains 11 residues. With 5 bases removed from V and 3 bases from J, the gap between germline ends came to 5 bases. The CDR3 sequence: CASSMSYEQYF. The DNA of the CDR3 is TGTGCCAGCAGCATGAGCTACGAGCAGTACTTC.

Many counts were recorded for this clone. J is TRBJ2-7 and V is TRBV9, with 10 nucleotides matching TRBD2. V shed 3 bases, J shed 7 bases, and the junction held 7 bases outside the gene matches. CDR3 length equals 14 residues. Germline V gives CDR1 SGDLS, CDR2 YYNGEE. CDR3 residues: CASSASGRAGEQYF. CDR3 in DNA: TGTGCCAGCAGCGCCAGCGGGAGGGCGGGGGAGCAGTACTTC.

V usage is TRBV7-2 and J usage is TRBJ1-6; D may be TRBD1 (5 bases). Per germline, CDR1 SGHTA and CDR2 FQGNSA. The germline V and J ends were trimmed by 4 bases and 14 bases, with 21 bases remaining between them. The CDR3 runs to 15 residues. CDR3 region: CASSSPDIGECTLHF. In DNA, the CDR3 is TGTGCCAGCAGCTCCCCGGACATTGGGGAATGCACCCTCCACTTT.

The chain combines TRBV4-1 with TRBJ2-7, with D unresolved. Trimming removed 0 bases from V and 3 bases from J, with 9 bases in between. Germline V gene data show CDR1 as MGHRA and CDR2 as YSYEKL. The CDR3 length is 14 residues. CDR3 bases: TGCGCCAGCAGCCAAGACCTCCTAGGCTACGAGCAGTACTTC. This encodes CASSQDLLGYEQYF.

The rearrangement uses TRBV6-5 and TRBJ1-4; maybe TRBD1 (5 bases). In germline, CDR1 is MNHEY, CDR2 SVGAGI. V lost 2 bases to trimming and J lost 9 bases, with 13 bases between them. CDR3 length: 14 amino acids. CDR3 residues: CASSYGGEMKKLFF. In nucleotides, the CDR3 is TGTGCCAGCAGTTACGGAGGGGAAATGAAAAAACTGTTTTTT.

The chain is built from TRBV19 and TRBJ1-5; D is ambiguous. Trimming removed 5 bases at V and 0 bases at J, with 14 bases between. The CDR3 has 16 amino acids. The V gene's germline CDR1 is LNHDA and CDR2 SQIVND (reference sequence). The CDR3, as DNA: TGTGCCAGTAGTGGCGATGCCGGAGCTAGCAATCAGCCCCAGCATTTT. Translated: CASSGDAGASNQPQHF.

This rearrangement joins TRBV18 to TRBJ1-5; D is unclear. V dropped 0 bases and J dropped 4 bases, with 13 bases sitting between them. Germline CDR1 is KGHSH and CDR2 is LQKENI. This CDR3 contains 16 residues. The CDR3 nucleotides are TGTGCCAGCTCACCACCGTCCGGGAAGCTGAATCAGCCCCAGCATTTT. Translated: CASSPPSGKLNQPQHF.

CDR3 nucleotide sequence: TGTGCCAGCAAGAAGTTGGGGGGGACTGGGGTGACTGAAGCTTTCTTT. This encodes CASKKLGGTGVTEAFF. V and J are TRBV27 and TRBJ1-1; D may be TRBD1 (5 bases). V was shortened by 7 bases and J by 5 bases, with 23 bases between the two germline ends. The CDR3 runs 16 residues. Germline V gene sequence: CDR1 MNHEY, CDR2 SMNVEV (reference sequence).

This clone is large by share. This sequence joins TRBV14 and TRBJ2-6, with D perhaps matching TRBD2 (5 bases). CDR3 size: 15 residues. Germline V lookup: CDR1 SGHDN, CDR2 FVKESK. The V end lost 3 bases, the J end lost 1 base, and 7 bases lay between the germline ends. DNA for the CDR3: TGTGCCAGCAGCCATCGGGAATCTGGGGCCAACGTCCTGACTTTC. Residues: CASSHRESGANVLTF.

This clone was detected only a few times. The V gene is TRBV15, the J gene TRBJ1-1, with TRBD1 as a possible D gene (6 bases). Germline V gene lookup returns CDR1 LNHNV and CDR2 YYDKDF (reference sequence). The V end was cut by 4 bases, the J end by 11 bases, with 23 bases between. The CDR3 has 15 amino acids. CDR3 amino acids: CATSTTLGHRGGAFF. CDR3 DNA sequence: TGTGCCACCAGCACTACTCTCGGACACCGGGGGGGCGCTTTCTTT.

This clone was seen just once. J is TRBJ1-5 and V is TRBV6-1; 9 bases are a match to TRBD1. There are 15 residues in the CDR3. Germline loops: CDR1 MNHNS, CDR2 SASEGT. J lost 0 bases, V lost 6 bases, and 3 bases had no gene match. In DNA, the CDR3 is TGTGCCAGCAGCACGGGACAGGGTAGCAATCAGCCCCAGCATTTT. It encodes CASSTGQGSNQPQHF.

This sequence joins TRBV7-3 and TRBJ2-3; D call uncertain. CDR1 and CDR2 from the germline V gene are SGHTA and FQGTGA. Deletions cut 5 bases from V and 4 bases from J, with 7 bases between. The CDR3 is 12 residues long. CDR3 region: CASSDGADTQYF. DNA of the CDR3: TGTGCCAGCAGCGACGGAGCAGATACGCAGTATTTT.